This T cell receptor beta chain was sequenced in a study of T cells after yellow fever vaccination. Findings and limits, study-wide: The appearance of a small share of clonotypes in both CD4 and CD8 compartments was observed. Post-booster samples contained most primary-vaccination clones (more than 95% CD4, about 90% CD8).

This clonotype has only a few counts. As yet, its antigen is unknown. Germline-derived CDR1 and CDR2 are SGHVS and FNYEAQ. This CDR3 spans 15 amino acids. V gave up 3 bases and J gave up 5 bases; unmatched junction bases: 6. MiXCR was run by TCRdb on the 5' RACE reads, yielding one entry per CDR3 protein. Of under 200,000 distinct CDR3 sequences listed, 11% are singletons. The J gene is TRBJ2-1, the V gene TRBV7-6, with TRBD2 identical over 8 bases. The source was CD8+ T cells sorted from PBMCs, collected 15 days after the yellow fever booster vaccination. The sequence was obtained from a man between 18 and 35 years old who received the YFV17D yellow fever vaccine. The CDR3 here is CASSFSAGGNNEQFF. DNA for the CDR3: TGTGCCAGCAGCTTTAGCGCGGGGGGAAACAATGAGCAGTTCTTC.